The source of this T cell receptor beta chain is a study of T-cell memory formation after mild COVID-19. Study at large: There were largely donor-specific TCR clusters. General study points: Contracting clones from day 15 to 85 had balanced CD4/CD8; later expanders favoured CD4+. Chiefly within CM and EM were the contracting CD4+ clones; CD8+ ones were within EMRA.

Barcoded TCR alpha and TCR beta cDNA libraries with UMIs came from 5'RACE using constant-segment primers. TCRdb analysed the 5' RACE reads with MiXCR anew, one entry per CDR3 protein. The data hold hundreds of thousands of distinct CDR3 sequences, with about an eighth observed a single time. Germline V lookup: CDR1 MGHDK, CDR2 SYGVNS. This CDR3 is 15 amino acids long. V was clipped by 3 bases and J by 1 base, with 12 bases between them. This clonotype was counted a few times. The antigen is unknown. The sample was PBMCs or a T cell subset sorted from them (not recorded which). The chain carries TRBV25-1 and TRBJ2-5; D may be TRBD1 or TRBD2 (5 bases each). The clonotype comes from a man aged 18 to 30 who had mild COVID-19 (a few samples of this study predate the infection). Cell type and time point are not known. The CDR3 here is CASSDLRGAQETQYF. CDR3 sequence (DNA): TGTGCCAGCAGTGATCTGAGGGGCGCCCAAGAGACCCAGTACTTC.